One and the same sample provided the 26 T cell receptor beta chains below, sequenced in a study of blood T cell repertoires in COVID-19. Repertoires were generated with immunoSEQ multiplex PCR, while TCRdb's copy carries only in-frame clones and drops some. This table holds about 270,000 clones, about 89% found once. Sequencing input: peripheral blood. These receptors all stem from a middle-aged man who had recovered from COVID-19.

The V and J genes are TRBV27 and TRBJ2-6, with 8 bases fitting TRBD1. CDR1 is MNHEY and CDR2 is SMNVEV in the germline V gene (reference sequence). This CDR3 has 17 residues. V lost 5 bases, J lost 4 bases, and 10 bases stayed unmatched. CDR3 sequence (DNA): TGTGCCAGCAGTCCCGGGACAGGTATCTCCGGGGCCAACGTCCTGACTTTC. It translates to CASSPGTGISGANVLTF.

This chain connects TRBV29-1 to TRBJ2-4; D ambiguous. Per the germline V gene, CDR1 is SQVTM and CDR2 is ANQGSEA. V lost 7 bases and J lost 7, with 11 bases in between. The CDR3 has 11 amino acids. CDR3 amino acids: CSAGGQNIQYF. In nucleotides, the CDR3 is TGCAGCGCCGGTGGGCAGAACATTCAGTACTTC.

The rearrangement links TRBV11-3 to TRBJ2-5; TRBD2 agrees at 8 bases. This CDR3 comprises 15 residues. Germline trimming cut 1 base from V and 1 base from J; bases unmatched to any gene: 2. Germline V gives CDR1 SGHNT, CDR2 YENEEA. CDR3 coding DNA: TGTGCCAGCAGCTTAGCGGGGGGGCCCCAAGAGACCCAGTACTTC. Protein product: CASSLAGGPQETQYF.

The rearrangement links TRBV24-1 to TRBJ2-7; D uncertain. The germline V gene has CDR1 KGHDR and CDR2 SFDVKD. The CDR3 is made up of 17 amino acids. V lost 1 base and J 0 bases, leaving 15 bases between the germline ends. The CDR3 coding sequence is TGTGCCACCAGTGATTTAATTAGGCGGCTAAGCTCCTACGAGCAGTACTTC. It is translated as CATSDLIRRLSSYEQYF.

This clone was observed a few times. The rearrangement uses TRBV11-1 and TRBJ2-3; 8 bases are a match to TRBD2. The CDR3 totals 15 residues. Germline V gene sequence: CDR1 SGHAT, CDR2 FQDESV (reference sequence). V lost 2 bases and J lost 8; bases outside the gene matches: 9. Written as DNA, the CDR3 is TGTGCCAGCAGCTTAAACGGGAGGGCCCATCTTACGCAGTATTTT. Its protein product is CASSLNGRAHLTQYF.

The chain uses TRBV7-9 and TRBJ1-2, with D possibly being TRBD1 (6 bases). This CDR3 has 17 amino acids. The V gene's germline CDR1 is SEHNR and CDR2 FQNEAQ (reference sequence). V lost 3 bases and J 4 bases, leaving 21 bases between the germline ends. The CDR3 DNA sequence: TGTGCCAGCAGCTTGGGGGCGACTTGGGTCAGCAGCTATGGCTACACCTTC. Translating gives CASSLGATWVSSYGYTF.

The chain is built from TRBV30 and TRBJ2-3, with TRBD2 identical over 7 bases. CDR1 and CDR2 (germline): GTSNPN, SVGIG (reference sequence). This CDR3 region has 15 residues. With 0 bases clipped from V and 3 bases from J, the junction kept 6 bases outside the gene matches. CDR3 sequence: CAWSVQAGRTDTQYF. The DNA of the CDR3 is TGTGCCTGGAGTGTCCAAGCGGGACGGACAGATACGCAGTATTTT.

The V call is TRBV5-4, the J call TRBJ2-7; 8 bases align to TRBD1. This CDR3 region has 15 residues. The J segment lost 1 base and the V segment lost 4 bases, leaving 7 bases of the junction unmatched. Germline-derived CDR1 and CDR2 are SGHNT and YYREEE (reference sequence). The CDR3 bases are TGTGCCAGCAGCCACCCGGGACAGGAATCCTACGAGCAGTACTTC. This translates into CASSHPGQESYEQYF.

This clone was detected a few times. This chain links TRBV7-8 with TRBJ1-5, with D possibly being TRBD1 (6 bases). Germline V lookup: CDR1 SGHVS, CDR2 FQNEAQ. CDR3 length equals 15 residues. Trimming cost V 1 base and J 4 bases, with 11 bases left between them. The CDR3 sequence is CASSLVAGDNQPQHF. The CDR3 DNA reads as TGTGCCAGCAGCTTAGTGGCAGGGGATAATCAGCCCCAGCATTTT.

The chain links TRBV12-5 to TRBJ2-3; D is unresolved. CDR3 length equals 14 residues. CDR1 is LGHNT and CDR2 is FRNRAP in the germline V gene. With 6 bases removed from V and 5 bases from J, the gap between germline ends came to 15 bases. CDR3 DNA sequence: TGTGCTAGTGGCACTTCGATATACGGAGATACGCAGTATTTT. It specifies CASGTSIYGDTQYF.

This chain links TRBV27 with TRBJ2-1; tentatively, D is TRBD2 (5 bases). V gave up 1 base and J gave up 2 bases, with 9 bases separating them. The CDR3 has 15 amino acids. Germline assignment: CDR1 MNHEY and CDR2 SMNVEV (reference sequence). CDR3 coding DNA: TGTGCCAGCAGTTTATATCTAGCCGCCTACAATGAGCAGTTCTTC. This gives the protein CASSLYLAAYNEQFF.

The genes are TRBV6-4 and TRBJ2-1; 12 bases match TRBD2. V was pared by 0 bases and J by 6 bases, with 0 bases of the junction left unmatched. CDR3 size: 15 residues. Per the germline V gene, CDR1 is MRHNA and CDR2 is SNTAGT. This chain's CDR3 is CASSDSTSGSNEQFF. The CDR3 DNA follows: TGTGCCAGCAGTGACTCGACTAGCGGGAGCAATGAGCAGTTCTTC.

The chain has TRBV5-1 and TRBJ2-1; maybe TRBD2 (5 bases). V lost 3 bases and J lost 0, with 16 bases in between. There are 17 residues in the CDR3. Germline lookup yields CDR1 SGHRS and CDR2 YFSETQ. CDR3 DNA: TGCGCCAGCAGCTCCGGGGTCCTCGGCCTCTCCTACAATGAGCAGTTCTTC. Translated: CASSSGVLGLSYNEQFF.

This rearrangement joins TRBV30 to TRBJ2-3; 7 bases line up with TRBD2. Germline V gives CDR1 GTSNPN, CDR2 SVGIG (reference sequence). V trimming: 6 bases; J trimming: 6 bases; junction bases outside the gene matches: 9. CDR3 size: 13 residues. CDR3 in DNA: TGTGCCTGTAAGCGGGGTCGTTTGGATACGCAGTATTTT. Amino acids: CACKRGRLDTQYF.

CDR3: CASSLMGQGVEQFF. The CDR3 region has the DNA TGTGCCAGCAGCTTAATGGGACAGGGGGTTGAGCAGTTCTTC. The V gene is TRBV7-9, the J gene TRBJ2-1, with 11 bases matching TRBD1. This CDR3 is 14 amino acids long. J gave up 9 bases and V 2 bases, and 3 bases lay outside the gene matches. Germline-derived CDR1 and CDR2 are SEHNR and FQNEAQ (reference sequence). Full variable domain (remainder filled in from reference TRBV7-9 and TRBJ2-1): DTGVSQNPRHKITKRGQNVTFRCDPISEHNRLYWYRQTLGQGPEFLTYFQNEAQLEKSRLLSDRFSAERPKGSFSTLEIQRTEQGDSAMYLCASSLMGQGVEQFFGPGTRLTVL.

Concerning this clone: Other DNA sequences within the sample encode an identical CDR3. DNA for the CDR3: TGTGCCACCAGCAGAACCGGACAGGGCGCCTCTGGAAACACCATATATTTT. Its protein is CATSRTGQGASGNTIYF. The chain carries TRBV15 and TRBJ1-3, with 8 nucleotides matching TRBD1. Germline values: CDR1 LNHNV, CDR2 YYDKDF (reference sequence). J was trimmed by 0 bases and V by 2 bases; bases with no gene match: 6. The CDR3 covers 17 residues.

This clone was seen a single time. The J gene is TRBJ1-6, the V gene TRBV20-1, with 8 positions matching TRBD1. The germline gives CDR1 DFQATT, CDR2 SNEGSKA (reference sequence). The CDR3 runs 13 residues. The trim removed 4 bases at V and 8 bases at J, leaving 4 bases unmatched. The CDR3 DNA follows: TGCAGTGCTATTGACAGGGGACATTCACCCCTCCACTTT. It specifies CSAIDRGHSPLHF.

The sample holds one count of this clone. J is TRBJ2-7 and V is TRBV6-5; D perhaps matches TRBD2 (5 bases). This CDR3 has 15 amino acids. V was trimmed by 11 bases and J by 11 bases, leaving 31 bases between them. The germline gives CDR1 MNHEY, CDR2 SVGAGI. The CDR3 sequence is CASRGAGLAHGVEYF. The DNA of the CDR3 is TGTGCCTCAAGAGGTGCTGGGCTAGCCCATGGGGTGGAGTACTTC.

The chain joins TRBV6-5 to TRBJ2-7; 9 bases are shared with TRBD1. Trimming removed 6 bases from V and 5 bases from J; junction bases left unmatched: 11. CDR1 MNHEY and CDR2 SVGAGI come from the germline V gene. The CDR3 length is 15 residues. CDR3: CASSPDRGLLHEQYF. CDR3 bases: TGTGCCAGCAGCCCGGACAGGGGACTTTTGCACGAGCAGTACTTC.

J is TRBJ1-5 and V is TRBV6-6; perhaps TRBD1 as D (6 bases). V was cut by 6 bases and J by 8 bases, with 14 bases left in between. Per germline, CDR1 MNHNY and CDR2 SVGAGI (reference sequence). This CDR3 comprises 13 residues. CDR3 region: CASSPRAGEPQHF. CDR3 sequence (DNA): TGTGCCAGCAGCCCACGCGCAGGGGAGCCCCAGCATTTT.

This chain uses TRBV7-8 with TRBJ2-1; D may be TRBD1 or TRBD2 (10 bases each). The V end was cut by 5 bases, the J end by 8 bases, with 31 bases between. The V gene's germline CDR1 is SGHVS and CDR2 FQNEAQ. CDR3 length: 19 amino acids. In DNA, the CDR3 is TGTGCCAGCAGCCTCGACAGGGGGCGTCCTAGCGGGAGAGGTGATGAGCAGTTCTTC. It is translated as CASSLDRGRPSGRGDEQFF. The whole variable domain, remainder taken from reference TRBV7-8 and TRBJ2-1, is GAGVSQSPRYKVAKRGQDVALRCDPISGHVSLFWYQQALGQGPEFLTYFQNEAQLDKSGLPSDRFFAERPEGSVSTLKIQRTQQEDSAVYLCASSLDRGRPSGRGDEQFFGPGTRLTVL.

This clone was recorded only once. The V gene is TRBV18, the J gene TRBJ1-5; 7 bases align to TRBD1. The V gene end was trimmed by 2 bases and the J gene end by 2 bases; junction bases not matched to a gene: 3. This CDR3 has 15 residues. The germline V gene encodes CDR1 KGHSH and CDR2 LQKENI. Here the CDR3 reads CASSPRGLGNQPQHF. CDR3 DNA sequence: TGTGCCAGCTCACCAAGGGGGCTTGGCAATCAGCCCCAGCATTTT. The whole variable domain, remainder taken from reference TRBV18 and TRBJ1-5, is NAGVMQNPRHLVRRRGQEARLRCSPMKGHSHVYWYRQLPEEGLKFMVYLQKENIIDESGMPKERFSAEFPKEGPSILRIQQVVRGDSAAYFCASSPRGLGNQPQHFGDGTRLSIL.

V and J are TRBV5-1 and TRBJ2-7; TRBD1 matches at 11 bases. The CDR3 runs to 14 residues. Germline lookup yields CDR1 SGHRS and CDR2 YFSETQ. J gave up 7 bases and V 4 bases, and 7 bases lay outside the gene matches. In nucleotides, the CDR3 is TGCGCCAGCAGCCAGGGACAGGGGGGAAGGGAGCAGTACTTC. Amino acid sequence: CASSQGQGGREQYF. The variable domain in full, with the rest retrieved from reference TRBV5-1 and TRBJ2-7, is KAGVTQTPRYLIKTRGQQVTLSCSPISGHRSVSWYQQTPGQGLQFLFEYFSETQRNKGNFPGRFSGRQFSNSRSEMNVSTLELGDSALYLCASSQGQGGREQYFGPGTRLTVT.

J is TRBJ1-2 and V is TRBV15, with TRBD1 matching 8 bases. Per the germline V gene, CDR1 is LNHNV and CDR2 is YYDKDF (reference sequence). Trimming at V came to 0 bases and at J to 4 bases, leaving 7 bases not matched to a gene. This CDR3 region has 16 residues. Written as DNA, the CDR3 is TGTGCCACCAGCAGAGATGGGACAGGAGCTTTCTATGGCTACACCTTC. It specifies CATSRDGTGAFYGYTF.

V is TRBV24-1 and J is TRBJ1-6; TRBD1 is a possible D gene (5 bases). V was shortened by 9 bases and J by 7 bases, with 15 bases between the two germline ends. The CDR3 is 14 amino acids. Germline V gene lookup returns CDR1 KGHDR and CDR2 SFDVKD. CDR3 sequence: CATYHGGVNSPLHF. DNA of the CDR3: TGTGCCACCTATCACGGAGGGGTAAATTCACCCCTCCACTTT.

This chain links TRBV9 with TRBJ2-3; D possibly corresponds to TRBD1 (6 bases). Trimming shortened V by 4 bases and J by 0 bases, and 18 bases separated the two germline ends. Germline CDR1 is SGDLS and CDR2 is YYNGEE. The CDR3 has 17 amino acids. DNA of the CDR3: TGTGCCAGCAGCCCACCACCCGGGACATTTAGCACAGATACGCAGTATTTT. It codes for CASSPPPGTFSTDTQYF. Full variable domain (remainder filled in from reference TRBV9 and TRBJ2-3): DSGVTQTPKHLITATGQRVTLRCSPRSGDLSVYWYQQSLDQGLQFLIQYYNGEERAKGNILERFSAQQFPDLHSELNLSSLELGDSALYFCASSPPPGTFSTDTQYFGPGTRLTVL.